This T cell receptor beta chain was documented in a study of blood T cell dynamics during melanoma immunotherapy. All DNA from each sorted CD8+ subset was loaded. Here immunoSEQ multiplex PCR was the method, and the copy in TCRdb shows in-frame clones only, minus some. The data show 15,000 or so clones, with approximately 94% seen just once and roughly 0.22% held by the top ten. Time point reported: week 3, after first cycle of checkpoint inhibitor. Germline V CDR1 and CDR2: MNHEY, SMNVEV (reference sequence). V was shortened by 0 bases and J by 6 bases, with 9 bases between the two germline ends. The CDR3 is 14 residues long.

The chain has TRBV27 and TRBJ2-1; D is perhaps TRBD2 (5 bases). The receptor's source is a human donor with melanoma. Sequenced here: effector memory CD8+ T cells from blood, sampled from a patient treated with checkpoint blockade. CDR3 loop: CASSLSPGSNEQFF. As DNA, the CDR3 is TGTGCCAGCAGTTTATCTCCGGGGAGCAATGAGCAGTTCTTC.